This is a list of T cell receptor beta chains from one sample in a study of blood T cell repertoires in COVID-19. The method was immunoSEQ multiplex PCR; TCRdb's version includes in-frame clones alone and lacks a portion of them. The table includes fewer than 300,000 clones, 90% detected once. The sequencing sample was made of PBMCs or T cells enriched from blood (not recorded which). The receptor set was obtained from a woman aged 25-40 years who had recovered from COVID-19. Each CDR3 is given with its conserved first and last residue. Fields, in order: D gene, V gene, clone size, J gene, CDR3 DNA, CDR3 protein. A D gene is named only where the DNA matches it firmly. A clone size is listed for some rows: how often the clone was seen (once, few, many), or a class if it is expanded.

>-|TRBV6-2/TRBV6-3|-|TRBJ1-5
TGTGCCAGCAGTTACGGGAGACGCTCGCACCCGGGGAGTGGCAATCAGCCCCAGCATTTT
CASSYGRRSHPGSGNQPQHF
>-|TRBV19|-|TRBJ2-3
TGTGCCAGTAACACGTGGGGGCGTAACACAGATACGCAGTATTTT
CASNTWGRNTDTQYF
>-|TRBV25-1|-|TRBJ1-3
TGTGCCAGCGGGTGGGGGCGCGGAAACACCATATATTTT
CASGWGRGNTIYF
>TRBD1|TRBV4-3|-|TRBJ1-2
TGCGCCAGCAGCCAAAACCGTGACAGGGGGCGGGCCTATGGCTACACCTTC
CASSQNRDRGRAYGYTF
>-|TRBV25-1|-|TRBJ1-6
TGTGCCAGCAGTGGCCAGGGGATTTCACCCCTCCACTTT
CASSGQGISPLHF
>-|TRBV6-4|-|TRBJ1-6
TGTGCCAGCAGTGACGATGGGGCAGGGAATTCACCCCTCCACTTT
CASSDDGAGNSPLHF
>TRBD1|TRBV9|-|TRBJ1-2
TGTGCCAGCAGCCTCCCGGACAGGGACTATGGCTACACCTTC
CASSLPDRDYGYTF
>-|TRBV7-8|-|TRBJ1-6
TGTGCCAGCAGCGAAGATCCAACCGGGACAACCAATTCACCCCTCCACTTT
CASSEDPTGTTNSPLHF
>-|TRBV9|-|TRBJ1-4
TGTGCCAGCAGCGTAAAGACTGGGACTAATGAAAAACTGTTTTTT
CASSVKTGTNEKLFF
>TRBD1|TRBV14|-|TRBJ2-7
TGTGCCAGCAGCCAAGTCAGATCGGACAGGGGTTACGAGCAGTACTTC
CASSQVRSDRGYEQYF
>-|TRBV5-4|-|TRBJ1-1
TGTGCCAGCAGCTCCGGGGGATCGGGCACTGAAGCTTTCTTT
CASSSGGSGTEAFF
>-|TRBV28|-|TRBJ1-3
TGTGCCAGCAGTCCGGGCCCAGGGTCTGGAAACACCATATATTTT
CASSPGPGSGNTIYF
>-|TRBV7-9|-|TRBJ1-2
TGTGCCAGCAGCTTAGGCAACAGGGTGAATGATGGCTACACCTTC
CASSLGNRVNDGYTF
>-|TRBV7-9|medium-sized|TRBJ2-1
TGTGCCAGCAGTACAGGTTGGGGCTCCTACAATGAGCAGTTCTTC
CASSTGWGSYNEQFF
>-|TRBV7-3|-|TRBJ2-3
TGTGCCAGCAGCTTCAGGGGACGGGGCACAGATACGCAGTATTTT
CASSFRGRGTDTQYF
>TRBD1|TRBV24-1|-|TRBJ1-2
TGTGCCACCAGTGATAGAAACAGGGGGAACTATGGCTACACCTTC
CATSDRNRGNYGYTF
>TRBD2|TRBV3-1/TRBV3-2|-|TRBJ2-4
TGTGCCAGCAGCCAACCGGGACTAGCACAAAACATTCAGTACTTC
CASSQPGLAQNIQYF
>-|TRBV7-2|-|TRBJ2-7
TGTGCCAGCAGCCCAACCGGGACAATCTCCTACGAGCAGTACTTC
CASSPTGTISYEQYF
>-|TRBV28|-|TRBJ1-4
TGTGCCACCACCCACGGGGGGAATATAAAAACAGAAAAACTGTTTTTT
CATTHGGNIKTEKLFF
>-|TRBV12-3/TRBV12-4|-|TRBJ1-2
TGTGCCAGCAGTTCTACACCTGGGGGCGGCTACACCTTC
CASSSTPGGGYTF
>TRBD1|TRBV7-6|-|TRBJ2-4
TGTGCCAGCAGCTTAGGAGGGGGCGCATCCAAAAACATTCAGTACTTC
CASSLGGGASKNIQYF
>TRBD1|TRBV6-6|-|TRBJ2-3
TGTGCCAGCAGTTCGGGACAGGGGGAGAGAGATACGCAGTATTTT
CASSSGQGERDTQYF
>TRBD1|TRBV5-1|-|TRBJ2-3
TGCGCCAGCAGCGACAGGGTCACAGATACGCAGTATTTT
CASSDRVTDTQYF
>TRBD1|TRBV11-2|-|TRBJ2-7
TGTGCCAGCAGACGGACAGGTAATGGAGAGCAGTACTTC
CASRRTGNGEQYF
>-|TRBV4-1|-|TRBJ1-2
TGCGCCAGCAGGGGACTTCAAGAGGGAGGCTACACCTTC
CASRGLQEGGYTF
>TRBD1|TRBV19|once|TRBJ2-3
TGTGCCAGTAGGTCGGGACAGGGGTACACAGATACGCAGTATTTT
CASRSGQGYTDTQYF
>-|TRBV11-1|-|TRBJ1-1
TGTGCCAGCAGCCCCGTCGGAGGGGAAACTGAAGCTTTCTTT
CASSPVGGETEAFF
>TRBD1|TRBV30|-|TRBJ1-2
TGTGCCTGGAGTCGGACAGGACCACCTAACTATGGCTACACCTTC
CAWSRTGPPNYGYTF
>-|TRBV4-3|-|TRBJ1-5
TGCGCCAGCAGCCAAGATCTCGGTTTCCATCAGCCCCAGCATTTT
CASSQDLGFHQPQHF
>TRBD1|TRBV10-3|once|TRBJ2-1
TGTGCCATCAGTGATACAGGGGTAAATGAGCAGTTCTTC
CAISDTGVNEQFF
>-|TRBV30|-|TRBJ1-4
TGTGCCTGGGGCTCTAATGAAAAACTGTTTTTT
CAWGSNEKLFF
>TRBD2|TRBV18|-|TRBJ2-5
TGTGCCAGCTCACCACCGGGGAGGGTTCGAGAGACCCAGTACTTC
CASSPPGRVRETQYF
>-|TRBV19|-|TRBJ2-5
TGTGCCAGTAGTATGGGAGAGGGTTCTGTCGGGCAAGAGACCCAGTACTTC
CASSMGEGSVGQETQYF
>TRBD1|TRBV7-2|-|TRBJ2-7
TGTGCCAGCAGCCCCCGGGACAGGGGGAACGAGCAGTACTTC
CASSPRDRGNEQYF
>TRBD2|TRBV2|-|TRBJ2-1
TGTGCCAGCAGTTCCGGGACTAGCCCTGGCAATGAGCAGTTCTTC
CASSSGTSPGNEQFF
>TRBD1|TRBV11-2|-|TRBJ1-6
TGTGCCAGCAGCTTAGGGACAGGGGGTTCAAGCTCCTATAATTCACCCCTCCACTTT
CASSLGTGGSSSYNSPLHF
>TRBD2|TRBV19|once|TRBJ2-3
TGTGCCAGTCTAGCGGGAGGGCCAACAGATACGCAGTATTTT
CASLAGGPTDTQYF
>TRBD2|TRBV14|-|TRBJ2-3
TGTGCCAGCAGCCAAAGACTAGCGGGAGTCAGTGCTAGCACAGATACGCAGTATTTT
CASSQRLAGVSASTDTQYF
>TRBD2|TRBV5-4|-|TRBJ2-7
TGTGCCAGCAGCCCGGGTATGCGGTTAGCGGGAGTCTACGAGCAGTACTTC
CASSPGMRLAGVYEQYF
>-|TRBV25-1|-|TRBJ2-2
TGTGCCAGCAGTGATGGGACAATTAACACCGGGGAGCTGTTTTTT
CASSDGTINTGELFF
>-|TRBV11-2|-|TRBJ1-1
TGTGCCAGCAGCCGTACTCAGAACACTGAAGCTTTCTTT
CASSRTQNTEAFF
>-|TRBV2|-|TRBJ1-3
TGTGCCAGGGAGCTTGGCAGGGGTGGAAACACCATATATTTT
CARELGRGGNTIYF
>TRBD1|TRBV10-1|-|TRBJ1-1
TGCGCCAGCAAGGTGGGGACAGGGGACACTGAAGCTTTCTTT
CASKVGTGDTEAFF